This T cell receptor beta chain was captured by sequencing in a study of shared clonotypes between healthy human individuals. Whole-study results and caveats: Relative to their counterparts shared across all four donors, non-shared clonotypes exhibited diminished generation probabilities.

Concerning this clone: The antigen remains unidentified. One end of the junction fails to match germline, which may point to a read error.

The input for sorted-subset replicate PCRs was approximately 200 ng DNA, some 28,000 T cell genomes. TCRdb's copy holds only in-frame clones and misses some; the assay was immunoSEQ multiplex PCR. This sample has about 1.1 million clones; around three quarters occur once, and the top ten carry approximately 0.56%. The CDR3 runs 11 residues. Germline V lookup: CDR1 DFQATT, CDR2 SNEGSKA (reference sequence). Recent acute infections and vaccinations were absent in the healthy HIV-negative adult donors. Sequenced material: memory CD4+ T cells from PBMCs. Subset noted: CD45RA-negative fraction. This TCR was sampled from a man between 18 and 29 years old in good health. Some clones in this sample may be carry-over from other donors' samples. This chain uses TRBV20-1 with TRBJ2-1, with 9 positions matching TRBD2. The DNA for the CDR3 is TGCAGTGCTAGCCCAGCGGGAGGTAGACTCTTC. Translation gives CSASPAGGRLF.